This T cell receptor beta chain was found in a study of cytomegalovirus exposure and HLA in healthy donors. Study-wide results and caveats: Sequence variants that were highly shared formed a cluster that was likely a sequencing artifact.

As to this clone: Its antigen is undetermined.

All donors participated as healthy donors of bone marrow. V dropped 2 bases and J dropped 0 bases, with 12 bases sitting between them. There are 16 residues in the CDR3. CDR1 is KGHSH and CDR2 is LQKENI in the germline V gene. With 60 Vbeta and 13 Jbeta primers, the PCR was carried out. Profiled with immunoSEQ multiplex PCR; TCRdb holds only in-frame clones, not every one. Here the sample table reports tens of thousands of clones. Sequences were obtained from PBMCs. This TCR came from a woman aged 40-49 years in good health and CMV-seropositive. The genes are TRBV18 and TRBJ2-3, with D maybe TRBD1 (6 bases). In DNA form, the CDR3 reads TGTGCCAGCTCACCAAGGCTGGACAGCAGCACAGATACGCAGTATTTT. Its protein is CASSPRLDSSTDTQYF. The full variable domain, completed using reference TRBV18 and TRBJ2-3, is NAGVMQNPRHLVRRRGQEARLRCSPMKGHSHVYWYRQLPEEGLKFMVYLQKENIIDESGMPKERFSAEFPKEGPSILRIQQVVRGDSAAYFCASSPRLDSSTDTQYFGPGTRLTVL.